Below are 10 T cell receptor beta chains sequenced from a single sample in a study of cytomegalovirus exposure and HLA in healthy donors. The study ran its PCR with 60 Vbeta and 13 Jbeta primers. Assay: immunoSEQ multiplex PCR; the TCRdb copy retains only in-frame clones and omits some. In the table there are roughly 150,000 clones, about 82% of which are singletons. The sample consisted of PBMCs. These receptors were obtained from a male donor in good health and CMV-seronegative.

V usage is TRBV9 and J usage is TRBJ1-5; D call uncertain. Germline V gives CDR1 SGDLS, CDR2 YYNGEE. V was trimmed by 4 bases and J by 0 bases, leaving 11 bases between them. This CDR3 has 15 residues. Here the CDR3 DNA reads TGTGCCAGCAGCCTCGAGGGATATAGCAATCAGCCCCAGCATTTT. Its protein product is CASSLEGYSNQPQHF.

This clone has just a few counts. V is TRBV27 and J is TRBJ1-1, with TRBD1 identical over 7 bases. The germline CDR1 and CDR2 sequences are MNHEY and SMNVEV (reference sequence). The V and J ends lost 6 bases and 0 bases, in that order; junction bases with no gene match: 1. The CDR3 extends over 13 amino acids. The CDR3 DNA reads TGTGCCAGCAGGGGGACAGTGAACACTGAAGCTTTCTTT. It is translated as CASRGTVNTEAFF.

This chain links TRBV7-8 with TRBJ1-2; D gene unclear. Trimming removed 1 base from V and 8 bases from J, with 8 bases in between. The CDR3 loop spans 12 amino acids. Germline values: CDR1 SGHVS, CDR2 FQNEAQ. The CDR3 protein is CASSLGGLGYTF. CDR3 DNA: TGTGCCAGCAGCTTAGGAGGGTTGGGCTACACCTTC.

The chain uses TRBV6-5 and TRBJ1-2, with 8 bases fitting TRBD1. The CDR3 has 13 residues. V was pared by 0 bases and J by 10 bases, with 4 bases of the junction left unmatched. Germline loops: CDR1 MNHEY, CDR2 SVGAGI. The CDR3 sequence is CASSYSTGDLYTF. The CDR3 DNA reads as TGTGCCAGCAGTTACTCGACAGGGGACCTCTACACCTTC.

The V gene is TRBV19, the J gene TRBJ2-7, with 13 bases that match TRBD2. J was trimmed by 6 bases and V by 6 bases; bases with no gene match: 5. Germline V gene lookup returns CDR1 LNHDA and CDR2 SQIVND (reference sequence). This CDR3 region has 14 residues. The CDR3 DNA reads TGTGCCAGTAGAACTAGCGGGAGGGCGGTCGAGCAGTACTTC. Its protein product is CASRTSGRAVEQYF.

This clone was detected only a few times. This chain connects TRBV19 to TRBJ1-1; tentatively, D is TRBD1 (5 bases). The CDR3 spans 14 residues. Germline assignment: CDR1 LNHDA and CDR2 SQIVND (reference sequence). With 3 bases removed from V and 4 bases from J, the gap between germline ends came to 12 bases. This CDR3 is CASSIGRGVTEAFF. The DNA for the CDR3 is TGTGCCAGTAGTATTGGTCGGGGGGTCACTGAAGCTTTCTTT.

This rearrangement joins TRBV29-1 to TRBJ1-6; 8 bases map to TRBD1. Germline values: CDR1 SQVTM, CDR2 ANQGSEA. The CDR3 extends over 14 amino acids. V gave up 5 bases and J gave up 8 bases; unmatched junction bases: 8. CDR3 residues: CSVKSTGGDSPLHF. As DNA, the CDR3 is TGCAGCGTTAAATCAACAGGGGGGGATTCACCCCTCCACTTT.

J is TRBJ2-3 and V is TRBV7-3; possible D gene TRBD1, 6 bases. CDR1 is SGHTA and CDR2 is FQGTGA in the germline V gene. V was trimmed by 5 bases and J by 3 bases, leaving 12 bases between them. The CDR3 totals 14 residues. The CDR3 spells CASSPRQGTDTQYF. The CDR3 nucleotides are TGTGCCAGCAGCCCCCGCCAGGGGACAGATACGCAGTATTTT. Together with reference TRBV7-3 and TRBJ2-3, the CDR3 gives the full variable domain: GAGVSQTPSNKVTEKGKYVELRCDPISGHTALYWYRQSLGQGPEFLIYFQGTGAADDSGLPNDRFFAVRPEGSVSTLKIQRTERGDSAVYLCASSPRQGTDTQYFGPGTRLTVL.

This sequence joins TRBV30 and TRBJ2-2, with a tentative D call TRBD2 (6 bases). The CDR3 is 11 residues long. Trimming left V 6 bases short and J 4 bases short, with 6 bases between. Germline CDR1 and CDR2: GTSNPN and SVGIG (reference sequence). CDR3 bases: TGTGCCTGCGGGGGCACCGGGGAGCTGTTTTTT. This gives the protein CACGGTGELFF.

The chain employs TRBV5-4 and TRBJ1-1; 9 bases are a match to TRBD1. V was pared by 3 bases and J by 0 bases, with 3 bases of the junction left unmatched. This CDR3 is 15 amino acids long. Looked up from germline, CDR1 is SGHNT and CDR2 is YYREEE (reference sequence). CDR3 bases: TGTGCCAGCAGCTGGGGACAGGGCCTGAACACTGAAGCTTTCTTT. This gives the protein CASSWGQGLNTEAFF.